A single sample is the source of the 27 T cell receptor beta chains below, sequenced in a study of T-cell memory formation after mild COVID-19. TCRdb fed the 5' RACE reads into MiXCR, producing one record per CDR3 protein. The sample lists about 340,000 distinct CDR3 sequences, 10% to 15% occurring once. Sequenced: PBMCs or a T cell subset sorted from them (not recorded which). The receptors stem from a man younger than 35 who had mild COVID-19 (a few samples of this study predate the infection). Cell type and time point are not known.

The rearrangement joins TRBV14 to TRBJ2-7; 9 nucleotides match TRBD1. This CDR3 is built from 14 residues. Germline trimming cut 6 bases from V and 9 bases from J; bases unmatched to any gene: 12. CDR1 and CDR2 from the germline V gene are SGHDN and FVKESK. CDR3 bases: TGTGCCAGCAGTGCCTCGACAGGGGGAGGTCGGCAGTACGTC. Its protein is CASSASTGGGRQYV.

This clonotype was seen only a few times. This sequence joins TRBV4-3 and TRBJ2-3, with D possibly matching TRBD2 (5 bases). Germline values: CDR1 LGHNA, CDR2 YSLEER. The CDR3 totals 13 residues. V gave up 3 bases and J gave up 6 bases, with 10 bases separating them. CDR3 sequence (DNA): TGCGCCAGCAGCCAGAGGGCAAGTGATACGCAGTATTTT. Protein: CASSQRASDTQYF.

This clonotype appeared a few times. The rearrangement links TRBV4-1 to TRBJ1-4; D call uncertain. The germline CDR1 and CDR2 sequences are MGHRA and YSYEKL. The CDR3 runs to 14 residues. With 1 base removed from V and 7 bases from J, the gap between germline ends came to 10 bases. CDR3 residues: CASSQAGDLEKLFF. In DNA form, the CDR3 reads TGCGCCAGCAGCCAAGCGGGCGACCTTGAAAAACTGTTTTTT.

The chain uses TRBV7-8 and TRBJ1-3; D uncertain. Germline V CDR1 and CDR2: SGHVS, FQNEAQ. The length of the CDR3 is 16 residues. Trimming removed 1 base at V and 0 bases at J, with 10 bases between. The CDR3 here is CASSLGQRFSGNTIYF. The CDR3 DNA reads TGTGCCAGCAGCTTAGGTCAACGGTTCTCTGGAAACACCATATATTTT. The full variable domain, with the rest looked up from reference TRBV7-8 and TRBJ1-3, is GAGVSQSPRYKVAKRGQDVALRCDPISGHVSLFWYQQALGQGPEFLTYFQNEAQLDKSGLPSDRFFAERPEGSVSTLKIQRTQQEDSAVYLCASSLGQRFSGNTIYFGEGSWLTVV.

This clonotype was detected a few times. The rearrangement joins TRBV7-2 to TRBJ2-5; no firm D call. V was pared by 4 bases and J by 0 bases, with 6 bases between. Looked up from germline, CDR1 is SGHTA and CDR2 is FQGNSA. CDR3 length: 13 residues. CDR3 loop: CASSSRNQETQYF. The CDR3 bases are TGTGCCAGCAGCTCCCGGAACCAAGAGACCCAGTACTTC.

This clonotype was found a few times. The V gene is TRBV7-3, the J gene TRBJ2-1; D may be TRBD1 or TRBD2 (5 bases each). The CDR3 consists of 14 residues. The germline V gene has CDR1 SGHTA and CDR2 FQGTGA. Between the trimmed V and J ends, which lost 2 bases and 4 bases, there was a span of 9 bases. The CDR3 nucleotides read TGTGCCAGCAGCTTAGGGGACGGTTACAATGAGCAGTTCTTC. Translating gives CASSLGDGYNEQFF.

In its sample, this clonotype was seen a few times. The rearrangement uses TRBV6-4 and TRBJ2-3; 8 bases are a match to TRBD1. CDR3 size: 14 residues. J gave up 6 bases and V 0 bases, and 2 bases lay outside the gene matches. Per the germline V gene, CDR1 is MRHNA and CDR2 is SNTAGT. CDR3 sequence: CASSDSPGGDTQYF. In DNA, the CDR3 is TGTGCCAGCAGTGACTCTCCAGGGGGCGATACGCAGTATTTT.

This chain uses TRBV7-3 with TRBJ2-1; D possibly uses TRBD1 or TRBD2 (5 bases each). Germline CDR1 is SGHTA and CDR2 is FQGTGA. The ends were cut back, 4 bases at V and 9 bases at J, with 13 bases in the middle. This CDR3 spans 13 amino acids. DNA of the CDR3: TGTGCCAGCAGCTCCCGAAGTGGGGGTGAGCAGTTCTTC. Its protein product is CASSSRSGGEQFF.

The rearrangement uses TRBV10-3 and TRBJ2-3, with 12 bases fitting TRBD2. In germline, CDR1 is ENHRY, CDR2 SYGVKD. The CDR3 length is 17 residues. J was trimmed by 2 bases and V by 11 bases; bases with no gene match: 14. The CDR3 nucleotides read TGTGCCGTCGCGGGTCCTAGCGGGGGGGACCTCACAGATACGCAGTATTTT. As protein: CAVAGPSGGDLTDTQYF.

V and J are TRBV12-3 or TRBV12-4 and TRBJ2-3; D is possibly TRBD1 (6 bases). Trimming took off 6 bases at V and 2 bases at J, with 15 bases between the two ends. This CDR3 is built from 15 residues. The CDR3: CASRLNRDNTDTQYF. DNA of the CDR3: TGTGCCAGCAGGCTAAACCGGGACAACACAGATACGCAGTATTTT.

This clonotype came up a few times. This chain connects TRBV30 to TRBJ2-5; D unresolved. In germline, CDR1 is GTSNPN, CDR2 SVGIG (reference sequence). Trimming removed 3 bases from V and 0 bases from J, with 11 bases in between. The CDR3 contains 14 residues. The CDR3 bases are TGTGCCTGGAGGCGGTTATCGAACCAAGAGACCCAGTACTTC. It yields the protein CAWRRLSNQETQYF.

At least ten counts were recorded for this clonotype. The chain recombines TRBV7-2 with TRBJ2-5; the D gene is possibly TRBD2 (6 bases). Trimming took off 2 bases at V and 5 bases at J, with 21 bases between the two ends. Germline assignment: CDR1 SGHTA and CDR2 FQGNSA. The CDR3 is 17 residues long. The CDR3 nucleotides are TGTGCCAGCAGCTTAAAACGCGGGGCCGACTCCTGGGAGACCCAGTACTTC. Amino acid sequence: CASSLKRGADSWETQYF. The whole variable domain, filled in from reference TRBV7-2 and TRBJ2-5, reads GAGVSQSPSNKVTEKGKDVELRCDPISGHTALYWYRQSLGQGLEFLIYFQGNSAPDKSGLPSDRFSAERTGGSVSTLTIQRTQQEDSAVYLCASSLKRGADSWETQYFGPGTRLLVL.

This clonotype has more than one count but fewer than ten. The chain combines TRBV5-8 with TRBJ2-7, with D possibly TRBD1 on 6 matching bases. The length of the CDR3 is 15 residues. V was shortened by 0 bases and J by 4 bases, with 14 bases between the two germline ends. Germline V gene lookup returns CDR1 SGHTS and CDR2 YDEGEE. Here the CDR3 DNA reads TGTGCCAGCAGCTTGGACTTCCCAGGGGTATACGAGCAGTACGTC. It specifies CASSLDFPGVYEQYV.

The table lists this clonotype with many counts. The CDR3 DNA is TGTGCCAGCAGTGGGGGACAGAACTACGAGCAGTACTTC. Protein sequence: CASSGGQNYEQYF. The gene calls are TRBV28 and TRBJ2-7; 7 bases match TRBD1. Per germline, CDR1 MDHEN and CDR2 SYDVKM. Losses at the gene ends were 5 bases for V and 3 bases for J; bases not matched to a gene: 4. The CDR3 is made up of 13 amino acids.

V is TRBV2 and J is TRBJ1-1, with TRBD1 matching 8 bases. Unmatched junction bases numbered 4, after V lost 6 bases and J lost 4 bases. CDR1 and CDR2 (germline): SNHLY, FYNNEI. CDR3 length: 13 residues. The CDR3 here is CASRLDRATEAFF. CDR3 nucleotides: TGTGCCAGCAGATTGGACAGGGCCACTGAAGCTTTCTTT.

This clonotype has a count of ten or more. V is TRBV5-5 and J is TRBJ2-7; 11 bases agree with TRBD2. The V gene end was trimmed by 4 bases and the J gene end by 7 bases; junction bases not matched to a gene: 7. This CDR3 has 14 residues. Germline CDR1 is SGHKS and CDR2 is YYEKEE (reference sequence). The CDR3 DNA reads TGTGCCAGCAGCACATATAGCGGGGGGGAAGAGCAGTACGTC. It codes for CASSTYSGGEEQYV.

The chain couples TRBV5-1 to TRBJ2-5, with TRBD2 identical over 8 bases. The V segment lost 9 bases and the J segment 5 bases; nucleotides outside the gene matches: 15. Germline CDR1 and CDR2: SGHRS and YFSETQ. The CDR3 has 15 residues. CDR3 protein: CATKEASGSGETQYF. CDR3 in DNA: TGCGCCACGAAGGAGGCTAGCGGGTCCGGTGAGACCCAGTACTTC.

This rearrangement joins TRBV3-1 to TRBJ2-1; D tentatively fits TRBD1 or TRBD2 (5 bases each). Trimming shortened V by 4 bases and J by 10 bases, and 17 bases separated the two germline ends. The germline V gene has CDR1 LGHDT and CDR2 YNNKEL (reference sequence). The CDR3 length is 14 residues. DNA for the CDR3: TGTGCCAGCAGCCTCGGGACCCACTACAGGGAGCAGTTCTTC. The encoded protein is CASSLGTHYREQFF.

V usage is TRBV29-1 and J usage is TRBJ2-3; 10 bases line up with TRBD2. CDR3 length equals 15 residues. V gave up 6 bases and J gave up 6 bases; unmatched junction bases: 12. The V gene's germline CDR1 is SQVTM and CDR2 ANQGSEA. The CDR3 DNA reads as TGCAGCGTCGGGGGGACGGCTAGCGGGGGTGATACGCAGTATTTT. As protein: CSVGGTASGGDTQYF.

The V call is TRBV7-2, the J call TRBJ2-3, with 7 bases matching TRBD2. Germline V gene lookup returns CDR1 SGHTA and CDR2 FQGNSA. The length of the CDR3 is 16 residues. With 1 base clipped from V and 0 bases from J, the junction kept 4 bases outside the gene matches. CDR3 region: CASSLVRLASTDTQYF. CDR3 nucleotides: TGTGCCAGCAGCTTAGTCAGACTAGCTAGCACAGATACGCAGTATTTT.

The J gene is TRBJ1-1, the V gene TRBV27, with D possibly being TRBD1 (6 bases). The CDR3 is made up of 14 amino acids. Germline values: CDR1 MNHEY, CDR2 SMNVEV (reference sequence). Trimming took off 3 bases at V and 5 bases at J, with 13 bases between the two ends. The CDR3 is CASSLGGPRTEAFF. The CDR3 bases are TGTGCCAGCAGTTTGGGGGGGCCTCGGACTGAAGCTTTCTTT.

This clonotype was recorded a few times. The chain couples TRBV19 to TRBJ1-1; D gene ambiguous. The germline V gene encodes CDR1 LNHDA and CDR2 SQIVND (reference sequence). This CDR3 has 13 amino acids. V was shortened by 3 bases and J by 6 bases, with 11 bases between the two germline ends. DNA of the CDR3: TGTGCCAGTAGTATGTGGTCAGCCGCTGAAGCTTTCTTT. It encodes CASSMWSAAEAFF.

This clonotype showed up just a few times. J is TRBJ2-3 and V is TRBV5-1; D is unclear. V was shortened by 0 bases and J by 4 bases, with 9 bases between the two germline ends. The CDR3 extends over 14 amino acids. Germline lookup yields CDR1 SGHRS and CDR2 YFSETQ. CDR3 nucleotides: TGCGCCAGCAGCTTGGCCCAGGCCCCAGATACGCAGTATTTT. It specifies CASSLAQAPDTQYF.

This clonotype was seen only once. The chain joins TRBV7-2 to TRBJ1-2; TRBD1 matches at 9 bases. The germline V gene has CDR1 SGHTA and CDR2 FQGNSA. Losses at the gene ends were 5 bases for V and 0 bases for J; bases not matched to a gene: 1. This CDR3 has 14 amino acids. The CDR3 nucleotides read TGTGCCAGCAGCGGGACAGGGTCTAACTATGGCTACACCTTC. This sequence encodes CASSGTGSNYGYTF.

The chain combines TRBV6-5 with TRBJ2-3; the match to TRBD2 covers 9 bases. This CDR3 has 16 residues. Germline trimming cut 0 bases from V and 8 bases from J; bases unmatched to any gene: 9. Germline V CDR1 and CDR2: MNHEY, SVGAGI. CDR3 sequence (DNA): TGTGCCAGCAGTTACTCTTTAGCGGGGGAGGAAGGTACGCAGTATTTT. Translation gives CASSYSLAGEEGTQYF.

This clonotype was seen a few times. The chain uses TRBV25-1 and TRBJ2-7, with D possibly called TRBD1 or TRBD2 (5 bases each). This CDR3 contains 14 residues. Germline V gene data show CDR1 as MGHDK and CDR2 as SYGVNS. V gave up 5 bases and J gave up 0 bases, with 11 bases separating them. CDR3 region: CASSRDGSSYEQYF. The CDR3 DNA sequence: TGTGCCAGCAGTCGGGACGGCAGCTCCTACGAGCAGTACTTC.

This clonotype was seen at least ten times. This sequence joins TRBV6-5 and TRBJ2-3, with D maybe TRBD1 (6 bases). The germline V gene encodes CDR1 MNHEY and CDR2 SVGAGI. Trimming left V 5 bases short and J 7 bases short, with 22 bases between. CDR3 size: 16 residues. The CDR3 protein is CASSLGPWTDFHTQYF. CDR3 bases: TGTGCCAGCAGTCTAGGGCCCTGGACAGACTTTCATACGCAGTATTTT.